The TCR beta chain under discussion was sequenced for a study of T cell responses to AZD1222 COVID-19 vaccine. V was clipped by 6 bases and J by 9 bases; unmatched bases: 11. The V gene's germline CDR1 is DFQATT and CDR2 SNEGSKA (reference sequence). CDR3 length: 14 amino acids. The method was immunoSEQ multiplex PCR; TCRdb's version includes in-frame clones alone and lacks a portion of them. This table holds 40,000 to 55,000 clones, 90% found once. The specimen comprised peripheral blood, sampled 28 days after the second AZD1222 dose. The sequence was collected from an adult who received the AZD1222 COVID-19 vaccine. This rearrangement joins TRBV20-1 to TRBJ2-1; 10 positions agree with TRBD1. CDR3 region: CSASPGQGFAEQFF. The CDR3 DNA sequence: TGCAGTGCAAGTCCGGGACAGGGGTTCGCTGAGCAGTTCTTC.